Listed below are T cell receptor beta chains from one sample, sequenced in a study of OX40 agonist ivuxolimab in advanced cancers. Profiling relied on immunoSEQ multiplex PCR, and the TCRdb table lists in-frame clones only, not all of them. The sample has 60,000 to 85,000 clones, over 75% seen once. Source: CD4+ or CD8+ T cells sorted from blood, taken in a trial of the OX40 agonist ivuxolimab. Every receptor here comes from an adult with an advanced solid tumor such as melanoma, head and neck, liver or kidney cancer. The CDR3 runs from the conserved cysteine through the conserved F or W. D genes are given only for firm matches. Clone size is given for some rows only: seen once, a few or many times, or a class if the clone is expanded.

>TRBV29-1|TRBJ1-1|.|TRBD1
TGCAGCGTTGCACAGGGGACGAACACTGAAGCTTTCTTT
CSVAQGTNTEAFF
>TRBV4-3|TRBJ1-6|.|.
TGCGCCAGCAGCCAAGAGTCCCCCACGAGAGAGCCCCTCCACTTT
CASSQESPTREPLHF
>TRBV5-1|TRBJ2-3|.|TRBD1
TGCGCCAGCAGCTCGACCGGGACAGCGAGCACAGATACGCAGTATTTT
CASSSTGTASTDTQYF
>TRBV4-1|TRBJ1-5|.|.
TGCGCCAGCAGCCAAACAGGTTGGGGCGATCAGCCCCAGCATTTT
CASSQTGWGDQPQHF
>TRBV5-1|TRBJ2-2|few|TRBD2
TGCGCCAGCACATGGGGACTAGCGGGGATCACCGGGGAGCTGTTTTTT
CASTWGLAGITGELFF
>TRBV2|TRBJ2-5|.|.
TGTGCCAGCAAGGGGACATCTCAAGAGACCCAGTACTTC
CASKGTSQETQYF
>TRBV27|TRBJ1-1|.|.
TGTGCCAGCAGTTTGGGAAAATCGACTGAAGCTTTCTTT
CASSLGKSTEAFF
>TRBV4-3|TRBJ2-3|.|.
TGCGCCAGCAGCGCAAGGTTCCCGGTACCCACAGATACGCAGTATTTT
CASSARFPVPTDTQYF
>TRBV11-2|TRBJ2-2|.|.
TGTGCCAGCAGCTTAGCCATCACCGGGGAGCTGTTTTTT
CASSLAITGELFF
>TRBV5-8|TRBJ2-7|.|TRBD2
TGTGCCAGCAACTTCGGAGCGAGCGGGAGTTACGAGCAGTACTTC
CASNFGASGSYEQYF
>TRBV5-1|TRBJ2-1|.|.
TGCGCCAGCAGCTTGGCCGTTGCGGGCCCGGTGGATGAGCAGTTCTTC
CASSLAVAGPVDEQFF
>TRBV7-6|TRBJ2-7|.|TRBD2
TGTGCCAGCAGCTTGGGGACTAGCGGGAGGTTGAGGGAGCAGTACTTC
CASSLGTSGRLREQYF
>TRBV7-9|TRBJ1-2|.|TRBD1
TGTGCCAGCAGCCCCCCCGGGACAGGGAAGAGTGGCTACACCTTC
CASSPPGTGKSGYTF
>TRBV11-3|TRBJ2-7|few|TRBD1
TGTGCCAGCAGCTCAGGGGGCGAGCAGTACTTC
CASSSGGEQYF
>TRBV4-3|TRBJ2-4|.|.
TGCGCCAGCAGCCAAGAGCCCCCGGACGGGCAAAACATTCAGTACTTC
CASSQEPPDGQNIQYF
>TRBV5-6|TRBJ2-7|.|TRBD2
TGTGCCAGCAGCCGCGGGAGAGGGTACGAGCAGTACTTC
CASSRGRGYEQYF
>TRBV18|TRBJ2-2|.|.
TGTGCCAGCTCATCGTACACCGGGGAGCTGTTTTTT
CASSSYTGELFF
>TRBV9|TRBJ2-2|.|.
TGTGCCAGCAGTCGCGCAGGGGTCACCGGGGAGCTGTTTTTT
CASSRAGVTGELFF
>TRBV5-5|TRBJ1-5|.|.
TGTGCCAGCAGCTTGGTCTGGCAGGGGAATAGCAATCAGCCCCAGCATTTT
CASSLVWQGNSNQPQHF
>TRBV4-1|TRBJ2-3|.|TRBD1
TGCGCCAGCAGCCGCATGGCGGGGACAGGGGGCACAGATACGCAGTATTTT
CASSRMAGTGGTDTQYF
>TRBV5-1|TRBJ1-2|.|.
TGCGCCAGCAGCTTGCTCTTGTCCCATAGGGGCTACACCTTC
CASSLLLSHRGYTF
>TRBV28|TRBJ1-1|.|TRBD1
TGTGCCAGCCTCCCAGGGACAGGGGGAGAGACTGAAGCTTTCTTT
CASLPGTGGETEAFF
>TRBV5-1|TRBJ2-5|.|TRBD1
TGCGCCAGCAGCTTGGTACAGGGGATGCAGACCCAGTACTTC
CASSLVQGMQTQYF
>TRBV5-8|TRBJ2-1|.|TRBD1
TGTGCCAGCAGCTTAGACAGGGGTGTCTCCTACAATGAGCAGTTCTTC
CASSLDRGVSYNEQFF
>TRBV6-5|TRBJ1-2|.|TRBD1
TGTGCCAGCAGCATACAGGGGGTCTATGGCTACACCTTC
CASSIQGVYGYTF
>TRBV19|TRBJ1-2|once|.
TGTGCCAGTAGATCACGGGACTTTGTCTATGGCTACACCTTC
CASRSRDFVYGYTF
>TRBV7-6|TRBJ2-7|.|TRBD1
TGTGCCAGCAGCTCGCAGGGGGATGCCTACGAGCAGTACTTC
CASSSQGDAYEQYF
>TRBV2|TRBJ2-7|.|TRBD1
TGTGCCAGCAGTGAACAGGGGGAAGCCTACGAGCAGTACTTC
CASSEQGEAYEQYF
>TRBV10-1|TRBJ1-1|.|TRBD1
TGCGCCAGCAGCGGACAGGGATGCATGAACACTGAAGCTTTCTTT
CASSGQGCMNTEAFF
>TRBV9|TRBJ2-4|.|.
TGTGCTAGCAGCGCCCGGGACGGACTCAAAAACATTCAGTACTTC
CASSARDGLKNIQYF
>TRBV7-9|TRBJ2-2|.|.
TGTGCCAGCAGCTTAGCGGCGGGTCGGAACACCGGGGAGCTGTTTTTT
CASSLAAGRNTGELFF
>TRBV5-6|TRBJ2-2|.|.
TGTGCCAGCAGCCCCGAGCTGTTCGGGGAGCTGTTTTTT
CASSPELFGELFF
>TRBV28|TRBJ1-2|.|TRBD1
TGTGCCAGCAGTTACCCGCCGGGACAGGTCAACTATGGCTACACCTTC
CASSYPPGQVNYGYTF
>TRBV11-2|TRBJ2-3|.|.
TGTGCCAGCAGCTTAAACGGCCTCACCGGGACAGATACGCAGTATTTT
CASSLNGLTGTDTQYF
>TRBV6-5|TRBJ2-5|.|.
TGTGCCAGCAGAAGAAACAGGGACCAAGAGACCCAGTACTTC
CASRRNRDQETQYF
>TRBV5-6|TRBJ2-1|.|TRBD2
TGTGCCAGCAGCATTGGACTAGCGGGTCCCTACAATGAGCAGTTCTTC
CASSIGLAGPYNEQFF
>TRBV19|TRBJ1-5|.|.
TGTGCCAGTGTACAAAATAGGGGGAATCAGCCCCAGCATTTT
CASVQNRGNQPQHF
>TRBV9|TRBJ2-1|.|.
TGTGCCAGCAGCGGCCCTTCGGGTCCTCAGGGTGAGCAGTTCTTC
CASSGPSGPQGEQFF
>TRBV7-3|TRBJ2-3|.|.
TGTGCCAGCAGCTTAAGGGGGACTCCCACAGATACGCAGTATTTT
CASSLRGTPTDTQYF
>TRBV5-4|TRBJ1-4|once|TRBD1
TGTGCCAGCAGCTCGGGGGACAGGGGAGGTCAGCTGTTTTTT
CASSSGDRGGQLFF
>TRBV4-3|TRBJ1-1|once|.
TGCGCCAGCAGCCAAGGGCCAGGGCGGAACACTGAAGCTTTCTTT
CASSQGPGRNTEAFF
>TRBV5-8|TRBJ1-1|many|TRBD1
TGTGCCAGCAGCTTGGACGACAGGGACACTGAAGCTTTCTTT
CASSLDDRDTEAFF
>TRBV4-2|TRBJ2-5|.|.
TGTGCCAGCAGCCAAGATCATAGCGGAGGGGGCCAAGAGACCCAGTACTTC
CASSQDHSGGGQETQYF
>TRBV7-2|TRBJ2-7|.|.
TGTGCCAGCAGCTTAGGGCGTCCCGAAGGGGGGAGCTCCTACGAGCAGTACTTC
CASSLGRPEGGSSYEQYF
>TRBV7-3|TRBJ2-1|.|.
TGTGCCAGCAGCTCGGGGACGGGCTACAATGAGCAGTTCTTC
CASSSGTGYNEQFF
>TRBV5-3|TRBJ1-5|few|.
TGTGCCAGAAGCTTCCAAGGGCGACTTAGTAATCAGCCCCAGCATTTT
CARSFQGRLSNQPQHF
>TRBV5-1|TRBJ1-1|.|.
TGCGCCAGCAGCTCCCTTGGGGGGAACACTGAAGCTTTCTTT
CASSSLGGNTEAFF
>TRBV11-3|TRBJ1-2|.|.
TGTGCCAGCAGCTTAGATCAGTATGGTACCAACTATGGCTACACCTTC
CASSLDQYGTNYGYTF
>TRBV5-1|TRBJ2-5|.|.
TGCGCCAGCAATTTCGGGCTTCAAGAGACCCAGTACTTC
CASNFGLQETQYF
>TRBV29-1|TRBJ1-2|few|.
TGCAGCGTTGTGGGAGGGGAGTATGGCTACACCTTC
CSVVGGEYGYTF